This T cell receptor beta chain is drawn from a study of T-cell memory formation after mild COVID-19. Each CDR3 protein gets one entry after TCRdb re-called the 5' RACE reads with MiXCR. The sample lists 580,000 or so distinct CDR3 sequences; 15% to 20% were seen once. Findings and limits, study-wide: Clones that contracted from day 15 to 85 had balanced CD4/CD8; later expanders were CD4+ biased.

CDR1 SGHTA and CDR2 FQGNSA come from the germline V gene. Trimming took off 5 bases at V and 4 bases at J, with 11 bases between the two ends. The CDR3 consists of 13 residues. As to this clonotype: Its antigen is still unknown.

The sequenced material came from PBMCs or a T cell subset sorted from them (not recorded which). This TCR was recovered from an adult woman who had mild COVID-19 (a few samples of this study predate the infection). Cell type and time point are not known. The chain carries TRBV7-2 and TRBJ2-5; D gene uncertain. The CDR3 is CASSLSLAETQYF. The CDR3 DNA reads as TGTGCCAGCAGCCTCTCATTAGCAGAGACCCAGTACTTC.